This passage covers 15 T cell receptor beta chains from one sample sequenced in a study of cytomegalovirus exposure and HLA in healthy donors. PCR used 60 Vbeta primers and 13 Jbeta primers. Profiling relied on immunoSEQ multiplex PCR, and the TCRdb table lists in-frame clones only, not all of them. The top ten clones hold about 4.2% of a sample with 100,000 to 120,000 clones, 70% to 85% of them seen once. The sample taken for sequencing was PBMCs. The receptors were gathered from a woman aged 35 to 49 in good health and CMV-seropositive.

This chain connects TRBV5-1 to TRBJ2-1, with 14 bases lining up with TRBD2. Per the germline V gene, CDR1 is SGHRS and CDR2 is YFSETQ. The CDR3 consists of 14 residues. V was clipped by 4 bases and J by 14 bases; unmatched bases: 8. CDR3: CASSQGLAGEEKFF. The CDR3 nucleotides read TGCGCCAGCAGCCAGGGACTAGCGGGAGAGGAAAAGTTCTTC.

V gene TRBV7-2 combines with J gene TRBJ2-7; 7 bases are a match to TRBD1. The CDR3 contains 14 residues. Germline values: CDR1 SGHTA, CDR2 FQGNSA. V trimming: 3 bases; J trimming: 4 bases; junction bases outside the gene matches: 6. CDR3 loop: CASSLTGKGYEQYF. The CDR3 DNA is TGTGCCAGCAGCTTGACAGGGAAAGGGTACGAGCAGTACTTC.

This chain joins TRBV7-3 and TRBJ2-5; 7 positions match TRBD2. The V gene end was trimmed by 1 base and the J gene end by 2 bases; junction bases not matched to a gene: 4. This CDR3 region has 15 residues. CDR1 is SGHTA, CDR2 FQGTGA, per germline. CDR3 coding DNA: TGTGCCAGCAGCTTAATGGGAGGGGCACAAGAGACCCAGTACTTC. Its protein is CASSLMGGAQETQYF.

V and J are TRBV7-9 and TRBJ1-1; D not certain. The CDR3 consists of 14 residues. In germline, CDR1 is SEHNR, CDR2 FQNEAQ (reference sequence). Trimming shortened V by 5 bases and J by 0 bases, and 10 bases separated the two germline ends. CDR3 region: CASSQQSMNTEAFF. The DNA for the CDR3 is TGTGCCAGCAGCCAACAGAGCATGAACACTGAAGCTTTCTTT.

The V and J genes are TRBV15 and TRBJ2-5, with 8 bases aligning to TRBD2. Germline assignment: CDR1 LNHNV and CDR2 YYDKDF (reference sequence). V shed 1 base and J 2 bases; nucleotides not matched to a gene: 12. This CDR3 is 18 amino acids long. This CDR3 is CATSRGNIRGGIQETQYF. CDR3 DNA sequence: TGTGCCACCAGCAGAGGGAATATCCGGGGGGGAATACAAGAGACCCAGTACTTC.

The chain carries TRBV30 and TRBJ1-2, with 10 nucleotides matching TRBD1. The CDR3 has 15 residues. The germline gives CDR1 GTSNPN, CDR2 SVGIG (reference sequence). J gave up 6 bases and V 2 bases, and 9 bases lay outside the gene matches. The CDR3 DNA is TGTGCCTGGAGTACCACCGGGACAGGGGTTGATGGCTACACCTTC. It translates to CAWSTTGTGVDGYTF.

CDR3 coding DNA: TGTGCCAGCAGCTTAACCGGGACTAGCGGGCCCTACGAGCAGTACTTC. Translation gives CASSLTGTSGPYEQYF. This chain joins TRBV7-6 and TRBJ2-7, with 12 bases lining up with TRBD2. The CDR3 sequence is 16 residues long. Germline CDR1 reads SGHVS; CDR2 reads FNYEAQ. Germline trimming cut 2 bases from V and 2 bases from J; bases unmatched to any gene: 4.

The chain is built from TRBV5-1 and TRBJ1-2, with D hard to call. The CDR3 sequence is 13 residues long. Germline V gene data show CDR1 as SGHRS and CDR2 as YFSETQ. V lost 2 bases and J 6 bases, leaving 11 bases between the germline ends. As DNA, the CDR3 is TGCGCCAGCAGCTTATCTGCTTCGGATGGCTACACCTTC. Its translation is CASSLSASDGYTF.

The chain employs TRBV19 and TRBJ2-7; tentative D call: TRBD2 (7 bases). With 7 bases removed from V and 3 bases from J, the gap between germline ends came to 16 bases. This CDR3 has 14 residues. Looked up from germline, CDR1 is LNHDA and CDR2 is SQIVND (reference sequence). CDR3 nucleotides: TGTGCCAGTACCCCTCGGGGGGCGATCTACGAGCAGTACTTC. Protein: CASTPRGAIYEQYF.

Of note for this clone: At one of its ends the junction is not consistent with the germline gene, which may arise from a read error. The chain uses TRBV7-7 and TRBJ2-5, with 7 bases aligning to TRBD2. The germline V gene encodes CDR1 SSHAT and CDR2 FNYEAQ (reference sequence). This CDR3 is built from 14 residues. Here the CDR3 DNA reads TGTGCTAGCAGCTTCGCGGGAGCCCAAGAGACCCAGTACTTC. This encodes CASSFAGAQETQYF. The full variable domain, its missing parts supplied by reference TRBV7-7 and TRBJ2-5, is GAGVSQSPRYKVTKRGQDVTLRCDPISSHATLYWYQQALGQGPEFLTYFNYEAQPDKSGLPSDRFSAERPEGSISTLTIQRTEQRDSAMYRCASSFAGAQETQYFGPGTRLLVL.

V and J are TRBV19 and TRBJ2-5; D is unclear. V dropped 5 bases and J dropped 4 bases, with 11 bases sitting between them. Germline CDR1 is LNHDA and CDR2 is SQIVND (reference sequence). The length of the CDR3 is 13 residues. The CDR3 DNA reads TGTGCCAGTAGTCCCCTAGACGGAGAGACCCAGTACTTC. It is translated as CASSPLDGETQYF.

The gene calls are TRBV2 and TRBJ2-3, with a tentative D call TRBD2 (6 bases). The V end was cut by 4 bases, the J end by 2 bases, with 13 bases between. CDR3 length: 15 amino acids. CDR1 and CDR2 (germline): SNHLY, FYNNEI. The CDR3 DNA reads as TGTGCCAGCAGTGGAGGGGAGGTATACACAGATACGCAGTATTTT. Its protein product is CASSGGEVYTDTQYF.

CDR3 protein: CASSPNPGTAYNEQFF. Here the CDR3 DNA reads TGTGCCAGCAGCCCTAACCCCGGGACTGCGTACAATGAGCAGTTCTTC. The chain has TRBV9 and TRBJ2-1; D perhaps matches TRBD2 (6 bases). Between the trimmed V and J ends, which lost 4 bases and 4 bases, there was a span of 18 bases. The CDR3 runs 16 residues. The germline gives CDR1 SGDLS, CDR2 YYNGEE.

V usage is TRBV19 and J usage is TRBJ2-5, with TRBD2 as a possible D gene (6 bases). CDR3 length: 14 amino acids. V was trimmed by 3 bases and J by 0 bases, leaving 8 bases between them. The germline V gene encodes CDR1 LNHDA and CDR2 SQIVND (reference sequence). CDR3 DNA sequence: TGTGCCAGTAGTATTGGGGGGTACCAAGAGACCCAGTACTTC. Translated: CASSIGGYQETQYF.

The chain couples TRBV7-3 to TRBJ2-5; TRBD1 aligns across 12 bases. CDR1 and CDR2 from the germline V gene are SGHTA and FQGTGA. V lost 3 bases, J lost 5 bases, and 4 bases stayed unmatched. This CDR3 is built from 15 residues. As DNA, the CDR3 is TGTGCCAGCAGCTTCGGGACAGGGGGCCGGGAGACCCAGTACTTC. Translation gives CASSFGTGGRETQYF.